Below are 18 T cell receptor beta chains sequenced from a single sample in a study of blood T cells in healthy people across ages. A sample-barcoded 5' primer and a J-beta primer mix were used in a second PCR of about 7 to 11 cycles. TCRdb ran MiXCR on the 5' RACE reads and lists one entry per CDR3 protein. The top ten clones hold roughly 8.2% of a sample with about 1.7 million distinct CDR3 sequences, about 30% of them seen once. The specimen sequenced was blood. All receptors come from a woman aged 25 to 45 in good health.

CDR3 DNA: TGCGCCAGCAGCTTGGAGGAGGGTGGCTACACCTTC. Amino acid sequence: CASSLEEGGYTF. The J gene is TRBJ1-2, the V gene TRBV5-1; no clear D. There are 12 residues in the CDR3. The germline V and J ends were trimmed by 0 bases and 7 bases, with 7 bases remaining between them. Germline V gene sequence: CDR1 SGHRS, CDR2 YFSETQ.

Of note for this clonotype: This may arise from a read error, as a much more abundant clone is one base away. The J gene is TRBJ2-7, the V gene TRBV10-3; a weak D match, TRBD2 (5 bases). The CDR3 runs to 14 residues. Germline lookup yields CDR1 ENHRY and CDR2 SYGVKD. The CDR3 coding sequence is TGTGCCGTCAGTGAGTCGGGGATTTCCTACGAGCAGTACTTC. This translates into CAVSESGISYEQYF.

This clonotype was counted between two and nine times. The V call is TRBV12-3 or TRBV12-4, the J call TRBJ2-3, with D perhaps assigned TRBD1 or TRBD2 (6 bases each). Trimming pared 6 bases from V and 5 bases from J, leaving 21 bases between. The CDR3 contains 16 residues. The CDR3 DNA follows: TGTGCCAGCAGGCGGAGGGACCGCAGGGGCGGAGATACGCAGTATTTT. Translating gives CASRRRDRRGGDTQYF.

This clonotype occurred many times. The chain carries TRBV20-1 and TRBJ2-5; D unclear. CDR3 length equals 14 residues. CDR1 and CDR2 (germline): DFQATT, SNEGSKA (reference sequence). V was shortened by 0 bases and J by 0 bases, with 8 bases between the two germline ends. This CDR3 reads CSARDVQNQETQYF. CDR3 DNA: TGCAGTGCTAGAGATGTACAGAACCAAGAGACCCAGTACTTC.

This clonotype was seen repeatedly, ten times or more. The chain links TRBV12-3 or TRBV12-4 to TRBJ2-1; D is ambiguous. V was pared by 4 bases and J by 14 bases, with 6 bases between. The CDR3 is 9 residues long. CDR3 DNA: TGTGCCAGCAGTTCCGTGGAGTTCTTC. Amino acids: CASSSVEFF.

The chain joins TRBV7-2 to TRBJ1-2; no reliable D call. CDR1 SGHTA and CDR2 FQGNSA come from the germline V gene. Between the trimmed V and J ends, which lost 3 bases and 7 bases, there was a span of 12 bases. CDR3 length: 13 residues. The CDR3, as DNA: TGTGCCAGCAGCTTTGATGGTATGGGTGGCTACACCTTC. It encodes CASSFDGMGGYTF.

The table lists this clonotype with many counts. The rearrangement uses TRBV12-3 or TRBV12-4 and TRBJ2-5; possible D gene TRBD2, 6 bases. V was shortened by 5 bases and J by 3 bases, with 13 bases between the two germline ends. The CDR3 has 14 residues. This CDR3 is CASSRTSREETQYF. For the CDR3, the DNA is TGTGCCAGCAGTCGCACTAGCAGGGAAGAGACCCAGTACTTC.

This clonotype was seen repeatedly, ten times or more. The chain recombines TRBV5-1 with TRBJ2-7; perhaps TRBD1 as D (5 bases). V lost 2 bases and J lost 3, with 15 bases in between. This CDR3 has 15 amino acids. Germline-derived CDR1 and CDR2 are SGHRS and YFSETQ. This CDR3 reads CASSLQVPAIYEQYF. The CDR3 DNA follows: TGCGCCAGCAGCTTACAGGTTCCGGCAATCTACGAGCAGTACTTC.

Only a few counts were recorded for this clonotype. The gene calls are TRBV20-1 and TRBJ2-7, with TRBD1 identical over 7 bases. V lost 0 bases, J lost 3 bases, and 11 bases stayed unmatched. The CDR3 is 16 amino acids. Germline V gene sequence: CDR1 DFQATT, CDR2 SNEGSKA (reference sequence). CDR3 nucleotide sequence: TGCAGTGCTAGAGAACGGTCGAACAGGGGAAACTACGAGCAGTACTTC. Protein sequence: CSARERSNRGNYEQYF.

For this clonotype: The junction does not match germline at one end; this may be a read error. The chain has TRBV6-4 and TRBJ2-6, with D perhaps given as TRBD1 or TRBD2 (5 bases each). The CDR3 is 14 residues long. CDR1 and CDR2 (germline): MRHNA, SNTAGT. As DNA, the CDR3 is TGTGCCAGCAAACCTGTCACCGGGGCCAACGTCCGGACTTTC. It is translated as CASKPVTGANVRTF.

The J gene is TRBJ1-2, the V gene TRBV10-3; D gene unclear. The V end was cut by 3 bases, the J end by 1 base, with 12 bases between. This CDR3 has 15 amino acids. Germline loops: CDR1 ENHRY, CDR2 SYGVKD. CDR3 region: CAISDTRTLNYGYTF. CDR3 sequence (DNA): TGTGCCATCAGTGATACTCGTACCCTTAACTATGGCTACACCTTC.

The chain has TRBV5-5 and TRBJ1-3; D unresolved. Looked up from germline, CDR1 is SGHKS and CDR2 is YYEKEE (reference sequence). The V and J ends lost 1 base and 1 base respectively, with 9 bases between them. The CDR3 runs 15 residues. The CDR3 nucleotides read TGTGCCAGCAGCTTGCCGGACCCTTCTGGAAACACCATATATTTT. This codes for CASSLPDPSGNTIYF.

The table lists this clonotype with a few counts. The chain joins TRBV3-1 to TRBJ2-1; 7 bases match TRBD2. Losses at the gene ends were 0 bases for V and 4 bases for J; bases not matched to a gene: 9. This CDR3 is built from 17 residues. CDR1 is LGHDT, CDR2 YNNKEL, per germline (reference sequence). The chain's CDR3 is CASSQDSVGRSYNEQFF. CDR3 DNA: TGTGCCAGCAGCCAAGATAGCGTCGGGAGGTCTTACAATGAGCAGTTCTTC.

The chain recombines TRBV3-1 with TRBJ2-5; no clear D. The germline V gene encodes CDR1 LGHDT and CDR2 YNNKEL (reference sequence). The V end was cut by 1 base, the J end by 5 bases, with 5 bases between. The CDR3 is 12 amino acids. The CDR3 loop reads CASSQVVETQYF. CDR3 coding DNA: TGTGCCAGCAGCCAAGTGGTTGAGACCCAGTACTTC.

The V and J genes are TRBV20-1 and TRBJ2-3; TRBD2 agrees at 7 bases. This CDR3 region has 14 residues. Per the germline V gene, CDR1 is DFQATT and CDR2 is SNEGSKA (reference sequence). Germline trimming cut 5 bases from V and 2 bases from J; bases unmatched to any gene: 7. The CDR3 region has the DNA TGCAGTGCTTTACTGGGGAGGGTCACAGATACGCAGTATTTT. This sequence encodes CSALLGRVTDTQYF.

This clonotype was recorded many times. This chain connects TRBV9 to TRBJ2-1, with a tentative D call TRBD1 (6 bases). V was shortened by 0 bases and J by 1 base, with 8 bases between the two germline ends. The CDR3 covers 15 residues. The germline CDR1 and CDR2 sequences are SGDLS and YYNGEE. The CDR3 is CASSVVGQSYNEQFF. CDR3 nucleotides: TGTGCCAGCAGCGTAGTAGGACAGTCCTACAATGAGCAGTTCTTC. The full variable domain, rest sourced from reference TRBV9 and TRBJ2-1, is DSGVTQTPKHLITATGQRVTLRCSPRSGDLSVYWYQQSLDQGLQFLIQYYNGEERAKGNILERFSAQQFPDLHSELNLSSLELGDSALYFCASSVVGQSYNEQFFGPGTRLTVL.

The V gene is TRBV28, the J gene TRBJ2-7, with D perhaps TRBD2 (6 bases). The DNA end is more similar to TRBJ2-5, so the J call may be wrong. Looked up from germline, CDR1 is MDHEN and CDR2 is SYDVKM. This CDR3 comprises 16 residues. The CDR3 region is CASSWGVSRGGETQYF. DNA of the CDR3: TGTGCCAGCAGTTGGGGGGTTTCTCGGGGCGGGGAGACCCAGTACTTC.

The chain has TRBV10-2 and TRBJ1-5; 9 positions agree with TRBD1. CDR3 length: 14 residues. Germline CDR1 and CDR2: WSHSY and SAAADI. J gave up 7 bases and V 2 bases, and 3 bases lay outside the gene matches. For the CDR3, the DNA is TGCGCCAGCAGTGAGGGGACAGGGATGCAGCCCCAGCATTTT. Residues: CASSEGTGMQPQHF.